This passage covers 5 T cell receptor beta chains from one sample sequenced in a study of blood T cells in healthy people across ages. Through a sample-barcoded 5' primer and a J-beta primer mix, a second PCR was run for about 6 to 12 cycles. MiXCR, run by TCRdb on the 5' RACE reads, gives a single entry per CDR3 protein. Found here are about 640,000 distinct CDR3 sequences, under 65% of them singletons; the top ten hold 30% to 40%. Sequences were obtained from blood. Receptors originate from a man in his sixties in good health.

The chain joins TRBV12-3 or TRBV12-4 to TRBJ2-5; D remains unclear. The V and J ends lost 7 bases and 0 bases respectively, with 6 bases between them. The CDR3 length is 12 residues. CDR3 DNA: TGTGCCAGCACTAAAAACCAAGAGACCCAGTACTTC. Protein product: CASTKNQETQYF.

This rearrangement joins TRBV20-1 to TRBJ1-4; 10 nucleotides align to TRBD1. Germline CDR1 DFQATT, CDR2 SNEGSKA (reference sequence). Trimming at V came to 1 base and at J to 8 bases, leaving 13 bases not matched to a gene. This CDR3 contains 17 residues. CDR3 in DNA: TGCAGTGCTAGAGGCGTGTATTGGACAGGGGGTGGAGAAAAACTGTTTTTT. Translating gives CSARGVYWTGGGEKLFF.

Details on this clonotype: Mismatch with germline at one junction end may stem from a read error. This chain uses TRBV20-1 with TRBJ2-7; D is uncertain. Germline V gene data show CDR1 as DFQATT and CDR2 as SNEGSKA (reference sequence). The CDR3 has 14 amino acids. The CDR3 protein is CGARGERSSYEQYF. The CDR3 DNA is TGCGGTGCTAGAGGAGAACGAAGCTCCTACGAGCAGTACTTC.

This chain connects TRBV9 to TRBJ2-1, with TRBD2 identical over 16 bases. Germline lookup yields CDR1 SGDLS and CDR2 YYNGEE. The trim removed 5 bases at V and 8 bases at J, leaving 4 bases unmatched. CDR3 length: 15 amino acids. Here the CDR3 DNA reads TGTGCCAGCAGGACCGGGACTAGCGGGGGGGATGAGCAGTTCTTC. Its protein product is CASRTGTSGGDEQFF.

The chain links TRBV20-1 to TRBJ1-6; no reliable D call. Trimming took 5 bases from V and 9 from J, leaving 11 bases between them. Germline V gene sequence: CDR1 DFQATT, CDR2 SNEGSKA (reference sequence). The CDR3 sequence is 12 residues long. Here the CDR3 reads CSAPDSSSPLHF. The CDR3 DNA is TGCAGTGCTCCTGACTCGAGTTCACCCCTCCACTTT.